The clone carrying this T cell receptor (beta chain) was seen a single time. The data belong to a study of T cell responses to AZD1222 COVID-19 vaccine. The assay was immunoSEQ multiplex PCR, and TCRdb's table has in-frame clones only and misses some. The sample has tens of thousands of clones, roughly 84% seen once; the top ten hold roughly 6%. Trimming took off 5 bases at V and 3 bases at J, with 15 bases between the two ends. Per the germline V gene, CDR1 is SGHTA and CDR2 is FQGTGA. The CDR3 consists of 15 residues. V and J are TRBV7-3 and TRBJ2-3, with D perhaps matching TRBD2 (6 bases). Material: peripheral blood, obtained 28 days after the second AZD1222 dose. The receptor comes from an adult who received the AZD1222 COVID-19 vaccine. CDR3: CASSPGLFPTDTQYF. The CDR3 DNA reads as TGTGCCAGCAGCCCGGGACTGTTCCCGACAGATACGCAGTATTTT.